This entry lists 20 T cell receptor beta chains sequenced from one sample in a study of control samples from healthy donors and cancer patients. The table came from immunoSEQ multiplex PCR; TCRdb's copy has only in-frame clones and leaves some out. The sample has 170,000 or so clones, around 96% seen once. Input material: blood. The source is a woman in her forties in good health.

The chain joins TRBV9 to TRBJ2-7; TRBD1 might be the D (7 bases). Germline V CDR1 and CDR2: SGDLS, YYNGEE. Trimming took 3 bases from V and 3 from J, leaving 13 bases between them. The CDR3 has 14 residues. CDR3: CASSAGDSIYEQYF. CDR3 DNA sequence: TGTGCCAGCAGCGCGGGGGACAGCATCTACGAGCAGTACTTC.

The genes are TRBV4-1 and TRBJ2-5, with 9 bases that match TRBD2. This CDR3 has 17 residues. V trimming: 1 base; J trimming: 2 bases; junction bases outside the gene matches: 8. The germline V gene has CDR1 MGHRA and CDR2 YSYEKL. CDR3 bases: TGCGCCAGCAGCCAAGTCTGGCGGGAGGGATATCAAGAGACCCAGTACTTC. Encoded protein: CASSQVWREGYQETQYF.

The chain couples TRBV16 to TRBJ2-2, with D possibly matching TRBD1 (5 bases). V was trimmed by 2 bases and J by 11 bases, leaving 15 bases between them. From germline, CDR1 is KGHSY and CDR2 FQNENV. This CDR3 spans 14 amino acids. The CDR3 region is CASSQVIPRGELFF. CDR3 DNA sequence: TGTGCCAGCAGCCAAGTAATACCAAGGGGTGAGCTGTTTTTT.

The chain is built from TRBV6-6 and TRBJ1-3, with no clear D. V was clipped by 6 bases and J by 0 bases, with 15 bases between them. The length of the CDR3 is 16 residues. Germline loops: CDR1 MNHNY, CDR2 SVGAGI (reference sequence). CDR3 bases: TGTGCCAGCAGGACCCCCAACAGAGTCTCTGGAAACACCATATATTTT. It yields the protein CASRTPNRVSGNTIYF.

The V call is TRBV28, the J call TRBJ2-1; TRBD2 matches at 9 bases. The CDR3 covers 17 residues. With V trimmed by 5 bases and J by 0 bases, 8 bases remained unmatched. CDR1 MDHEN and CDR2 SYDVKM come from the germline V gene. The CDR3 region has the DNA TGTGCCAGCAGTCCCGGGGGTAGCGGGAGCTCCTACAATGAGCAGTTCTTC. Protein sequence: CASSPGGSGSSYNEQFF.

In its sample, this clone was seen a few times. The chain is built from TRBV27 and TRBJ2-5, with no clear D. The V gene lost 3 bases and the J gene lost 5 bases, with 4 bases spanning the gap. Germline values: CDR1 MNHEY, CDR2 SMNVEV (reference sequence). The CDR3 loop spans 11 amino acids. CDR3 region: CASSFMETQYF. CDR3 in DNA: TGTGCCAGCAGTTTCATGGAGACCCAGTACTTC.

V is TRBV6-5 and J is TRBJ1-2; D uncertain. V was clipped by 6 bases and J by 5 bases, with 13 bases between them. The CDR3 runs to 13 residues. The germline CDR1 and CDR2 sequences are MNHEY and SVGAGI. CDR3 region: CASRTPGLYGYTF. In nucleotides, the CDR3 is TGTGCCAGCAGGACCCCGGGGTTATATGGCTACACCTTC.

This clone appeared a single time. The V call is TRBV7-9, the J call TRBJ2-7, with D possibly matching TRBD1 (5 bases). Germline-derived CDR1 and CDR2 are SEHNR and FQNEAQ (reference sequence). The CDR3 is 12 amino acids. V gave up 6 bases and J gave up 6 bases, with 12 bases separating them. The CDR3 region is CASSGPQGEQYF. The CDR3 DNA sequence: TGTGCCAGCAGTGGTCCTCAGGGCGAGCAGTACTTC.

This clone has just one count. The J gene is TRBJ2-1, the V gene TRBV7-9; either TRBD1 or TRBD2 may fit D (6 bases each). The CDR3 runs 17 residues. Germline V gene data show CDR1 as SEHNR and CDR2 as FQNEAQ (reference sequence). V was cut by 4 bases and J by 0 bases, with 16 bases left in between. The CDR3 protein is CASSSSRGPSSYNEQFF. In nucleotides, the CDR3 is TGTGCCAGCAGCTCGTCCCGGGGGCCGAGCTCCTACAATGAGCAGTTCTTC.

The chain uses TRBV20-1 and TRBJ2-7, with 11 bases matching TRBD1. Trimming removed 3 bases from V and 6 bases from J; junction bases left unmatched: 7. CDR3 size: 14 residues. Germline-derived CDR1 and CDR2 are DFQATT and SNEGSKA (reference sequence). The CDR3 protein is CSASRGTGGLEQYF. For the CDR3, the DNA is TGCAGTGCTAGTAGAGGGACAGGGGGACTCGAGCAGTACTTC.

The chain links TRBV5-6 to TRBJ2-7; D is unresolved. This CDR3 comprises 12 residues. V gave up 2 bases and J gave up 3 bases, with 6 bases separating them. Germline V gives CDR1 SGHDT, CDR2 YYEEEE. The CDR3 spells CASSFRRYEQYF. The CDR3 DNA reads TGTGCCAGCAGCTTTCGCCGCTACGAGCAGTACTTC.

CDR3 sequence reads: CASSPPTGSSYNEQFF. CDR3 DNA: TGTGCCAGCAGCCCCCCCACAGGAAGCTCCTACAATGAGCAGTTCTTC. The chain has TRBV9 and TRBJ2-1; possible D gene TRBD1, 5 bases. The length of the CDR3 is 16 residues. V lost 4 bases and J 0 bases, leaving 14 bases between the germline ends. Germline values: CDR1 SGDLS, CDR2 YYNGEE.

V usage is TRBV15 and J usage is TRBJ2-6, with D tentatively TRBD2 (5 bases). The CDR3 is made up of 15 amino acids. Germline V gene sequence: CDR1 LNHNV, CDR2 YYDKDF (reference sequence). V was cut by 1 base and J by 2 bases, with 6 bases left in between. The CDR3 here is CATSRGGTGANVLTF. For the CDR3, the DNA is TGTGCCACCAGCAGAGGAGGGACTGGGGCCAACGTCCTGACTTTC. The variable domain in full, with the rest retrieved from reference TRBV15 and TRBJ2-6, is DAMVIQNPRYQVTQFGKPVTLSCSQTLNHNVMYWYQQKSSQAPKLLFHYYDKDFNNEADTPDNFQSRRPNTSFCFLDIRSPGLGDTAMYLCATSRGGTGANVLTFGAGSRLTVL.

CDR3 in DNA: TGTGCCAGCAGCCAAATTTCAGGGACGGGGGGAAACATTCAGTACTTC. It codes for CASSQISGTGGNIQYF. The rearrangement links TRBV3-1 (or the pseudogene TRBV3-2) to TRBJ2-4; 7 bases align to TRBD2. The CDR3 spans 16 residues. Germline V gene sequence: CDR1 LGHDT, CDR2 YNNKEL (reference sequence). The junction had 10 bases not matched to a gene; V was cut back by 2 bases and J by 6 bases.

The rearrangement links TRBV9 to TRBJ1-3; D unclear. The V gene's germline CDR1 is SGDLS and CDR2 YYNGEE. The CDR3 has 13 amino acids. Trimming shortened V by 5 bases and J by 0 bases, and 6 bases separated the two germline ends. CDR3 coding DNA: TGTGCCAGCAGGGGAGGCTCTGGAAACACCATATATTTT. This encodes CASRGGSGNTIYF.

This chain joins TRBV4-3 and TRBJ2-3; 10 positions agree with TRBD1. From germline, CDR1 is LGHNA and CDR2 YSLEER. V was pared by 4 bases and J by 5 bases, with 6 bases of the junction left unmatched. This CDR3 is built from 15 residues. The CDR3 sequence is CASSPGQGKGDTQYF. The CDR3 nucleotides are TGCGCCAGCAGCCCGGGACAGGGGAAGGGAGATACGCAGTATTTT.

The chain carries TRBV19 and TRBJ2-1; 7 bases are a match to TRBD1. Germline values: CDR1 LNHDA, CDR2 SQIVND (reference sequence). Unmatched junction bases numbered 10, after V lost 5 bases and J lost 15 bases. The CDR3 has 12 residues. The CDR3 loop reads CASSPNEGQRFF. DNA for the CDR3: TGTGCCAGTAGTCCCAATGAGGGACAGCGGTTCTTC. Full variable domain (remainder filled in from reference TRBV19 and TRBJ2-1): DGGITQSPKYLFRKEGQNVTLSCEQNLNHDAMYWYRQDPGQGLRLIYYSQIVNDFQKGDIAEGYSVSREKKESFPLTVTSAQKNPTAFYLCASSPNEGQRFFGPGTRLTVL.

The V gene is TRBV6-6, the J gene TRBJ1-1; D gene uncertain. Trimming removed 6 bases at V and 4 bases at J, with 12 bases between. Looked up from germline, CDR1 is MNHNY and CDR2 is SVGAGI (reference sequence). The CDR3 extends over 13 amino acids. CDR3 bases: TGTGCCAGCAGCCCCTTTCCTGGCACTGAAGCTTTCTTT. It specifies CASSPFPGTEAFF.

The chain links TRBV27 to TRBJ1-2; the D is unclear. Trimming stripped 6 bases from V and 2 bases from J, with 13 bases between. CDR3 length: 14 residues. Germline V gives CDR1 MNHEY, CDR2 SMNVEV (reference sequence). CDR3 nucleotide sequence: TGTGCCAGCAGAAGCGGCGGAGGCAACTATGGCTACACCTTC. This gives the protein CASRSGGGNYGYTF.

This rearrangement joins TRBV6-2 or TRBV6-3 to TRBJ2-7; D remains unclear. Trimming took 2 bases from V and 3 from J, leaving 8 bases between them. The germline CDR1 and CDR2 sequences are MNHEY and SVGEGT. The CDR3 contains 13 residues. CDR3 region: CASSYRLVYEQYF. The DNA for the CDR3 is TGTGCCAGCAGTTACAGACTCGTCTACGAGCAGTACTTC.